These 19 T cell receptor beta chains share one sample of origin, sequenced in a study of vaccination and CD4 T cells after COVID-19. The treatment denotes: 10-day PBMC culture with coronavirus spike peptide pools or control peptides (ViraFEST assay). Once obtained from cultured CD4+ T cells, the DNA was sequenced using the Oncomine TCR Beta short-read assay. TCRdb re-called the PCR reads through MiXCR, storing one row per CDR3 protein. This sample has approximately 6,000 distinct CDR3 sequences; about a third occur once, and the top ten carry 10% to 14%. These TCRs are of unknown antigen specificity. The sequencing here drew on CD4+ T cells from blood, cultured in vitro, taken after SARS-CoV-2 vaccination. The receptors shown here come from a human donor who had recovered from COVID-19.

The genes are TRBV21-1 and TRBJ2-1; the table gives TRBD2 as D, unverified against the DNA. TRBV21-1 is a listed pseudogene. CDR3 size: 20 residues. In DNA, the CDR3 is TGTGCCAGCAGCAAAGAGGTGGAGGGCAGAGGAGGGCGAAACTACAATGAGCAGTTCTTC. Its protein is CASSKEVEGRGGRNYNEQFF.

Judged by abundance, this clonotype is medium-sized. The CDR3 reads CSVGGQLYQETQYF. Written as DNA, the CDR3 is TGCAGCGTGGGGGGACAGTTATACCAAGAGACCCAGTACTTC. V is TRBV29-1 and J is TRBJ2-5; D perhaps matches TRBD1 (7 bases). The V and J ends lost 6 bases and 0 bases respectively, with 14 bases between them. Germline V gene sequence: CDR1 SQVTM, CDR2 ANQGSEA. This CDR3 region has 14 residues.

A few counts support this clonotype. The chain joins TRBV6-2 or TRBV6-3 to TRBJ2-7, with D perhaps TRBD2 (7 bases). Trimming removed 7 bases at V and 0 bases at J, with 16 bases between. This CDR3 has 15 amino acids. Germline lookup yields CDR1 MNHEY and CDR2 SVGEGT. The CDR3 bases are TGTGCCAGCACCCTTGAGGGGGGGAGCTCCTACGAGCAGTACTTC. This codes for CASTLEGGSSYEQYF.

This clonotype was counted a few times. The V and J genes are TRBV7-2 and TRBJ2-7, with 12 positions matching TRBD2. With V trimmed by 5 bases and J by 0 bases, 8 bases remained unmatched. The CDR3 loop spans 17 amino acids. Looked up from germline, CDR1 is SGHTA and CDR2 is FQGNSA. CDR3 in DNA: TGTGCCAGCAGCCTCCTACCGACTAGCGGGAGCTCCTACGAGCAGTACTTC. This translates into CASSLLPTSGSSYEQYF.

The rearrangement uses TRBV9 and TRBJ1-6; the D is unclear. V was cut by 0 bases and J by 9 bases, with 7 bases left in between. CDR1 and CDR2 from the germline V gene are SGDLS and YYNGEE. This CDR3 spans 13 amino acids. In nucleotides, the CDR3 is TGTGCCAGCAGCGTAGGCCGTGGTTCACCCCTCCACTTT. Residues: CASSVGRGSPLHF. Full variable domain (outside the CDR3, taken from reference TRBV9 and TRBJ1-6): DSGVTQTPKHLITATGQRVTLRCSPRSGDLSVYWYQQSLDQGLQFLIQYYNGEERAKGNILERFSAQQFPDLHSELNLSSLELGDSALYFCASSVGRGSPLHFGNGTRLTVT.

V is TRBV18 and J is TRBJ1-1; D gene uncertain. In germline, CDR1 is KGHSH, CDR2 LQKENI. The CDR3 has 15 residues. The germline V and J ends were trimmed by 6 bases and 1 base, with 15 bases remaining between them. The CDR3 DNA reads TGTGCCAGCTCGCGCTTAGGCGACGGGAACACTGAAGCTTTCTTT. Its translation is CASSRLGDGNTEAFF.

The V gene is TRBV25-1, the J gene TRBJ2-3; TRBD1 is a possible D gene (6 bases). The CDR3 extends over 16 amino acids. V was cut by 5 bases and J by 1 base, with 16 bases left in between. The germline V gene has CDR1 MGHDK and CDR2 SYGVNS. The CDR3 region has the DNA TGTGCCAGCAGTCGGGCAGGGGAATACCGCACAGATACGCAGTATTTT. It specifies CASSRAGEYRTDTQYF.

CDR3 nucleotide sequence: TGTGCCAGCAGTTACTCGACCAGCGGGAGGAAATACGAGCAGTACTTC. Protein product: CASSYSTSGRKYEQYF. The chain recombines TRBV6-5 with TRBJ2-7, with 9 bases fitting TRBD2. The V and J ends lost 0 bases and 4 bases, in that order; junction bases with no gene match: 7. Germline CDR1 and CDR2: MNHEY and SVGAGI. The CDR3 contains 16 residues.

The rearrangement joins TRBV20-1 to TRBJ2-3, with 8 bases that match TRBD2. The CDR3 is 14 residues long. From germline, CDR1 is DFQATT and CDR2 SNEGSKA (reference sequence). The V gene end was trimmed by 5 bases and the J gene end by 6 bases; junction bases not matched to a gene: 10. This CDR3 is CSASPFSGADTQYF. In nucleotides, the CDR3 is TGCAGTGCTTCCCCCTTTAGCGGGGCGGATACGCAGTATTTT.

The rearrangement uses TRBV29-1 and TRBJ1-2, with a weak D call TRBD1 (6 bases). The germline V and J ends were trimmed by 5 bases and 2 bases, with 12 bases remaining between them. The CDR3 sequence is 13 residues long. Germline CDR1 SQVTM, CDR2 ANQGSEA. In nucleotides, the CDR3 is TGCAGCGTTTCACAGGGCGACAACTATGGCTACACCTTC. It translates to CSVSQGDNYGYTF.

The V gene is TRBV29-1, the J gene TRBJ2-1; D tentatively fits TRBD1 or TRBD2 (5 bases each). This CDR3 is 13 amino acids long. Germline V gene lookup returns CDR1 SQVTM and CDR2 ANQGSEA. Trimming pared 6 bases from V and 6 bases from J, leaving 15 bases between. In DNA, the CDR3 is TGCAGCGTCGATAGGACGGGGACCAATGAGCAGTTCTTC. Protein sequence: CSVDRTGTNEQFF.

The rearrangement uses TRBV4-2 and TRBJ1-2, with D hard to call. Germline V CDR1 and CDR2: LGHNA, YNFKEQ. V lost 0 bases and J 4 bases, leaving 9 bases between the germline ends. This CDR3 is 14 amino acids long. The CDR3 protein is CASSQEIRSYGYTF. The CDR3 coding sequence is TGTGCCAGCAGCCAAGAGATTCGCAGCTATGGCTACACCTTC.

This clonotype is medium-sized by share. The CDR3 loop is CASSSAGQKGSQPQHF. CDR3 coding DNA: TGTGCCAGCAGCTCCGCCGGCCAAAAGGGGAGTCAGCCCCAGCATTTT. The chain combines TRBV6-1 with TRBJ1-5, with TRBD1 as a possible D gene (5 bases). From germline, CDR1 is MNHNS and CDR2 SASEGT. There are 16 residues in the CDR3. Between the trimmed V and J ends, which lost 6 bases and 6 bases, there was a span of 21 bases.

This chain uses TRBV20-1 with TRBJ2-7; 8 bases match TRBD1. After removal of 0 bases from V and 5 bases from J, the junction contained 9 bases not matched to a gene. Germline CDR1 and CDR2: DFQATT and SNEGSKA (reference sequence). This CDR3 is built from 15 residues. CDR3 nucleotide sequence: TGCAGTGCTAGAGAGCCAGGGGGCGCGGGCGACGAGCAGTACTTC. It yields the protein CSAREPGGAGDEQYF.

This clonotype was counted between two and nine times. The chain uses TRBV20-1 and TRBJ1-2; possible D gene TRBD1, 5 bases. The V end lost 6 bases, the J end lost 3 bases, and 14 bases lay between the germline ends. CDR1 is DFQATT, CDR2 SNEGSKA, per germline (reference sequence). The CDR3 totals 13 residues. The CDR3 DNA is TGCAGTGCCTGGCAGGGTGACGACTATGGCTACACCTTC. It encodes CSAWQGDDYGYTF.

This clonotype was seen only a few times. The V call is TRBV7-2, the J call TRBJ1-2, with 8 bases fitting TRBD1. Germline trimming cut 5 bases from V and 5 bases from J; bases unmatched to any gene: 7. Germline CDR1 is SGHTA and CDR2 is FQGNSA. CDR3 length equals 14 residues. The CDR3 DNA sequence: TGTGCCAGCAGCCCAAAAGGACAGGGTTATGGCTACACCTTC. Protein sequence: CASSPKGQGYGYTF.

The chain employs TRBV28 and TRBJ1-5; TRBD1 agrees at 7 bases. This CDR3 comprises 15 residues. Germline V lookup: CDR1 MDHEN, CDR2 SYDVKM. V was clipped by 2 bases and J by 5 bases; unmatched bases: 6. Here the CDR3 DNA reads TGTGCCAGCAGTTTAACCGGACAGGCCGATCAGCCCCAGCATTTT. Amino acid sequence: CASSLTGQADQPQHF.

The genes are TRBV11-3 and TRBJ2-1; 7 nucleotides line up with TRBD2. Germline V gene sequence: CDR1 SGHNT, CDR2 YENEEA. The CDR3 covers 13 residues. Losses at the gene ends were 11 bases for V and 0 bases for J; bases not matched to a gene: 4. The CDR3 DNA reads TGTGCCGTCAAGCGGGACTCCTACAATGAGCAGTTCTTC. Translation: CAVKRDSYNEQFF.

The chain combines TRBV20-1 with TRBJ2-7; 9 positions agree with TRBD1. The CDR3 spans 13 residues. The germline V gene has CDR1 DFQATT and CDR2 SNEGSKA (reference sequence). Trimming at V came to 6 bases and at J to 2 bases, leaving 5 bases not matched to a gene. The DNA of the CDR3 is TGCAGTGCATTGGGACAGGGTGCCTACGAGCAGTACTTC. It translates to CSALGQGAYEQYF.